Described below is a single T cell receptor beta chain sequence and its context. The target antigen is unknown. Both 60 Vbeta primers and 13 Jbeta primers went into the PCR. Sequenced by immunoSEQ multiplex PCR; TCRdb stores in-frame clones only, minus some. The sample includes more than 50,000 clones, about 65% of them seen just once. The CDR3 totals 13 residues. Germline V gene sequence: CDR1 SGHAT, CDR2 FQNNGV. Trimming removed 5 bases at V and 6 bases at J, with 11 bases between. The data were obtained in a study of cytomegalovirus exposure and HLA in healthy donors. General observations from the study: Sequencing probably produced one cluster of sequence variants that were highly shared. The listing of roughly 160 TCR beta chains classed them as cytomegalovirus-associated.

Material: PBMCs. The genes are TRBV11-2 and TRBJ1-3; no reliable D call. This receptor was obtained from a man between 45 and 60 years old in good health and CMV-seropositive. The CDR3 protein is CASSLPRENTIYF. In DNA, the CDR3 is TGTGCCAGCAGCCTTCCCCGGGAAAACACCATATATTTT.